Listed here are 2 T cell receptor beta chains from one sample, sequenced in a study of blood T cell repertoires in COVID-19. Clones were sequenced by immunoSEQ multiplex PCR, and TCRdb holds only the in-frame ones, with some missing. Of over 250,000 clones in the sample, about three quarters were seen once. Sequencing was done on a sample of peripheral blood. The receptor source for this set is a woman older than 75 with acute or convalescent COVID-19.

The J gene is TRBJ2-4, the V gene TRBV24-1; D remains ambiguous. The CDR3 runs 14 residues. The V gene's germline CDR1 is KGHDR and CDR2 SFDVKD. Between the trimmed V and J ends, which lost 4 bases and 6 bases, there was a span of 12 bases. The CDR3 spells CATSDPLIPNIQYF. The CDR3 DNA is TGTGCCACCAGTGACCCCCTAATACCAAACATTCAGTACTTC.

The chain recombines TRBV21-1 with TRBJ2-2; whether TRBD1, the table's D call, matches the DNA was not checked. TRBV21-1 is a pseudogene locus. CDR3 length: 16 residues. DNA for the CDR3: TGTGCCAGCAGCAAAGGCCAGGGGGAAAACACCGGGGAGCTGTTTTTT. Protein: CASSKGQGENTGELFF.